The 28 T cell receptor beta chains below come from one sample, sequenced in a study of shared clonotypes between healthy human individuals. Data came from immunoSEQ multiplex PCR; TCRdb stores just in-frame clones and leaves some out. This table holds over a million clones, about 75% found once. The sequenced sample was memory CD4+ T cells sorted from blood. Subset given: CD45RA-negative fraction. These receptors were collected from a man between 18 and 29 years old in good health.

The genes are TRBV6-5 and TRBJ2-7; D possibly uses TRBD1 or TRBD2 (5 bases each). The V and J ends lost 6 bases and 4 bases respectively, with 13 bases between them. The CDR3 has 13 residues. Germline V gene data show CDR1 as MNHEY and CDR2 as SVGAGI. Here the CDR3 reads CASRYGTLYEQYF. As DNA, the CDR3 is TGTGCCAGCAGATACGGGACCTTATACGAGCAGTACTTC.

The J gene is TRBJ2-7, the V gene TRBV7-2; D is possibly TRBD1 (5 bases). This CDR3 is built from 15 residues. The V gene's germline CDR1 is SGHTA and CDR2 FQGNSA. The V gene lost 1 base and the J gene lost 1 base, with 11 bases spanning the gap. The CDR3 DNA sequence: TGTGCCAGCAGCTTAGGCAGGGTCATATCCTACGAGCAGTACTTC. Translation gives CASSLGRVISYEQYF.

This sequence joins TRBV25-1 and TRBJ1-1, with D possibly being TRBD1 (5 bases). Germline CDR1 is MGHDK and CDR2 is SYGVNS. The V end was cut by 8 bases, the J end by 4 bases, with 17 bases between. This CDR3 region has 14 residues. The CDR3 DNA reads as TGTGCCAGCTCCTCCTGGGGGTCGGGCACTGAAGCTTTCTTT. It codes for CASSSWGSGTEAFF.

This chain connects TRBV7-2 to TRBJ2-2; D gene ambiguous. Trimming cost V 3 bases and J 6 bases, with 14 bases left between them. The CDR3 sequence is 15 residues long. Germline-derived CDR1 and CDR2 are SGHTA and FQGNSA. The CDR3: CASSFISKTPGELFF. CDR3 DNA: TGTGCCAGCAGCTTTATTTCGAAAACACCCGGGGAGCTGTTTTTT.

This clone was seen a handful of times. The chain has TRBV5-1 and TRBJ2-1; 11 bases are shared with TRBD2. Germline assignment: CDR1 SGHRS and CDR2 YFSETQ. CDR3 length: 15 residues. V lost 2 bases, J lost 4 bases, and 2 bases stayed unmatched. CDR3 loop: CASSLLAGEYNEQFF. The CDR3, as DNA: TGCGCCAGCAGCTTACTAGCGGGGGAATACAATGAGCAGTTCTTC. Full variable domain (outside the CDR3, taken from reference TRBV5-1 and TRBJ2-1): KAGVTQTPRYLIKTRGQQVTLSCSPISGHRSVSWYQQTPGQGLQFLFEYFSETQRNKGNFPGRFSGRQFSNSRSEMNVSTLELGDSALYLCASSLLAGEYNEQFFGPGTRLTVL.

V usage is TRBV5-3 and J usage is TRBJ2-5; D is unresolved. TRBV5-3 has ORF status, its function being uncertain. The CDR3 contains 14 residues. V shed 0 bases and J shed 5 bases, with 11 bases lying between them. The chain's CDR3 is CARSLDVKRETQYF. CDR3 DNA: TGTGCCAGAAGCTTGGACGTTAAACGGGAGACCCAGTACTTC.

The rearrangement joins TRBV5-1 to TRBJ2-3, with TRBD2 matching 7 bases. The V and J ends lost 1 base and 0 bases, in that order; junction bases with no gene match: 14. Germline values: CDR1 SGHRS, CDR2 YFSETQ. This CDR3 is built from 19 residues. This chain's CDR3 is CASSLRFSARGGSTDTQYF. CDR3 nucleotides: TGCGCCAGCAGCTTGCGTTTTTCGGCGAGGGGAGGGAGCACAGATACGCAGTATTTT.

The chain recombines TRBV19 with TRBJ2-3, with 12 bases fitting TRBD2. CDR1 LNHDA and CDR2 SQIVND come from the germline V gene (reference sequence). Trimming took 5 bases from V and 4 from J; bases not matched to a gene: 10. The CDR3 is made up of 17 amino acids. The CDR3 loop is CASSLRLAGVFADTQYF. The DNA for the CDR3 is TGTGCCAGTAGTCTCCGACTAGCGGGAGTATTCGCAGATACGCAGTATTTT.

This chain joins TRBV2 and TRBJ2-1; TRBD2 agrees at 12 bases. Trimming at V came to 5 bases and at J to 9 bases, leaving 14 bases not matched to a gene. The CDR3 is 17 residues long. CDR1 is SNHLY, CDR2 FYNNEI, per germline. The CDR3 DNA follows: TGTGCCAGCAGTAGGACTAGCGGGACTCTCCGGCCCCCTGAGCAGTTCTTC. This codes for CASSRTSGTLRPPEQFF.

On this clone itself: Additional DNA sequences in this sample encode the identical CDR3. This chain connects TRBV29-1 to TRBJ2-2, with D perhaps TRBD1 (6 bases). The CDR3 length is 13 residues. Germline V CDR1 and CDR2: SQVTM, ANQGSEA. Trimming stripped 6 bases from V and 5 bases from J, with 13 bases between. CDR3 coding DNA: TGCAGCGTCGCAGGGGCAAGGACCGGGGAGCTGTTTTTT. Its protein product is CSVAGARTGELFF.

The chain is built from TRBV11-2 and TRBJ2-7; D gene ambiguous. Germline V lookup: CDR1 SGHAT, CDR2 FQNNGV. The CDR3 is made up of 15 amino acids. V was pared by 0 bases and J by 3 bases, with 12 bases between. DNA for the CDR3: TGTGCCAGCAGCTTAGATCTCCCGGCCATCTACGAGCAGTACTTC. Encoded protein: CASSLDLPAIYEQYF.

The chain uses TRBV30 and TRBJ1-1; D not resolved. V lost 5 bases, J lost 0 bases, and 19 bases lay in between. The CDR3 extends over 16 amino acids. CDR1 is GTSNPN and CDR2 is SVGIG in the germline V gene (reference sequence). CDR3 DNA: TGTGCCTGGGGACCCAGGCTCCTAATACTGAACACTGAAGCTTTCTTT. Protein product: CAWGPRLLILNTEAFF. The full variable domain, in which reference TRBV30 and TRBJ1-1 provide the parts outside the CDR3, is SQTIHQWPATLVQPVGSPLSLECTVEGTSNPNLYWYRQAAGRGLQLLFYSVGIGQISSEVPQNLSASRPQDRQFILSSKKLLLSDSGFYLCAWGPRLLILNTEAFFGQGTRLTVV.

The V and J genes are TRBV27 and TRBJ1-6; possible D gene TRBD1, 5 bases. CDR3 length equals 16 residues. Germline assignment: CDR1 MNHEY and CDR2 SMNVEV (reference sequence). V lost 0 bases to trimming and J lost 6 bases, with 12 bases between them. DNA for the CDR3: TGTGCCAGCAGTTTATCCTCTGGGGCGACTAATTCACCCCTCCACTTT. Translation gives CASSLSSGATNSPLHF.

The V gene is TRBV19, the J gene TRBJ1-5; TRBD1 might be the D (5 bases). The ends were cut back, 3 bases at V and 12 bases at J, with 21 bases in the middle. Germline CDR1 is LNHDA and CDR2 is SQIVND (reference sequence). This CDR3 spans 15 amino acids. CDR3 bases: TGTGCCAGTAGTATCAAGCAGGGTACCCCTATGGACCAGCATTTT. Its protein product is CASSIKQGTPMDQHF.

Note on this clone: At one end the junction does not follow the germline gene, possibly because of a read error. This chain links TRBV7-3 with TRBJ1-2; D may be TRBD1 (5 bases). The CDR3 length is 12 residues. Germline CDR1 reads SGHTA; CDR2 reads FQGTGA. For the CDR3, the DNA is TGTGCCAGCAGCCTACGCATCAGCGGGGGGTCCTTC. It yields the protein CASSLRISGGSF. The full variable domain, rest sourced from reference TRBV7-3 and TRBJ1-2, is GAGVSQTPSNKVTEKGKYVELRCDPISGHTALYWYRQSLGQGPEFLIYFQGTGAADDSGLPNDRFFAVRPEGSVSTLKIQRTERGDSAVYLCASSLRISGGSFGSGTRLTVV.

The rearrangement uses TRBV2 and TRBJ2-1, with TRBD2 matching over 7 bases. Germline V CDR1 and CDR2: SNHLY, FYNNEI. This CDR3 is 14 amino acids long. Trimming took 7 bases from V and 2 from J; bases not matched to a gene: 5. The CDR3: CASNRLATYNEQFF. The CDR3 DNA follows: TGTGCCAGCAATCGACTAGCAACCTACAATGAGCAGTTCTTC.

The chain combines TRBV5-1 with TRBJ2-5; D possibly corresponds to TRBD1 (5 bases). Trimming took 4 bases from V and 1 from J, leaving 17 bases between them. The V gene's germline CDR1 is SGHRS and CDR2 YFSETQ. This CDR3 has 16 amino acids. CDR3 in amino acids: CASSIGSRQSQETQYF. The CDR3 DNA follows: TGCGCCAGCAGCATTGGAAGTCGACAGAGCCAAGAGACCCAGTACTTC.

The rearrangement uses TRBV29-1 and TRBJ2-5; 12 positions match TRBD1. CDR1 is SQVTM, CDR2 ANQGSEA, per germline. This CDR3 is built from 14 residues. The ends lost 5 bases at V and 4 bases at J; junction bases unmatched: 5. The CDR3 DNA reads as TGCAGCGTTTGGGACAGGGGGCTCTTAGAGACCCAGTACTTC. It codes for CSVWDRGLLETQYF.

Comments on this clone: This likely stems from a read error, as it lies one base from a far larger clone. The chain employs TRBV5-4 and TRBJ1-6; tentative D call: TRBD1 (6 bases). The CDR3 has 14 residues. V lost 3 bases to trimming and J lost 4 bases, with 8 bases between them. Looked up from germline, CDR1 is SGHNT and CDR2 is YYREEE (reference sequence). For the CDR3, the DNA is TGTGCCAGCAGCTCAGGACAGTATAATTCACCCCTCCACTTT. This codes for CASSSGQYNSPLHF.

V is TRBV5-1 and J is TRBJ1-4, with D tentatively TRBD1 (5 bases). Between the trimmed V and J ends, which lost 4 bases and 0 bases, there was a span of 10 bases. The CDR3 runs 15 residues. Looked up from germline, CDR1 is SGHRS and CDR2 is YFSETQ. This CDR3 is CASSPGHATNEKLFF. DNA of the CDR3: TGCGCCAGCAGCCCCGGACATGCAACTAATGAAAAACTGTTTTTT.

The V and J genes are TRBV5-4 and TRBJ2-3; 8 bases line up with TRBD2. The CDR3 covers 17 residues. After removal of 0 bases from V and 0 bases from J, the junction contained 6 bases not matched to a gene. Germline-derived CDR1 and CDR2 are SGHNT and YYREEE (reference sequence). CDR3 sequence (DNA): TGTGCCAGCAGCTTGGCGGGAGGGACTACTAGCACAGATACGCAGTATTTT. Protein: CASSLAGGTTSTDTQYF. Using reference TRBV5-4 and TRBJ2-3 for the parts outside the CDR3, the full variable domain is ETGVTQSPTHLIKTRGQQVTLRCSSQSGHNTVSWYQQALGQGPQFIFQYYREEENGRGNFPPRFSGLQFPNYSSELNVNALELDDSALYLCASSLAGGTTSTDTQYFGPGTRLTVL.

The chain joins TRBV7-2 to TRBJ2-5, with D possibly TRBD2 on 6 matching bases. The CDR3 is made up of 15 amino acids. Germline CDR1 and CDR2: SGHTA and FQGNSA. The germline V and J ends were trimmed by 3 bases and 1 base, with 12 bases remaining between them. CDR3 in DNA: TGTGCCAGCAGCTTTAGCGGAGCCATCCAAGAGACCCAGTACTTC. Encoded protein: CASSFSGAIQETQYF.

The chain couples TRBV19 to TRBJ2-2; a possible D gene is TRBD2 (6 bases). Per germline, CDR1 LNHDA and CDR2 SQIVND (reference sequence). The CDR3 totals 15 residues. Trimming pared 4 bases from V and 3 bases from J, leaving 12 bases between. CDR3 in amino acids: CASSRQGGDTGELFF. The DNA of the CDR3 is TGTGCCAGTAGTAGGCAGGGAGGTGACACCGGGGAGCTGTTTTTT.

This clone turned up a few times. The chain links TRBV27 to TRBJ1-1; D call uncertain. This CDR3 has 14 residues. The germline CDR1 and CDR2 sequences are MNHEY and SMNVEV (reference sequence). V was clipped by 4 bases and J by 1 base, with 10 bases between them. This CDR3 is CASSSLLKNTEAFF. The CDR3 coding sequence is TGTGCCAGCAGTTCCCTCCTGAAGAACACTGAAGCTTTCTTT.

This rearrangement joins TRBV19 to TRBJ2-7; D not certain. The V gene's germline CDR1 is LNHDA and CDR2 SQIVND (reference sequence). V lost 3 bases and J lost 3, with 12 bases in between. The length of the CDR3 is 14 residues. The CDR3 is CASSINGGFYEQYF. The CDR3 DNA reads as TGTGCCAGTAGTATTAATGGCGGCTTCTACGAGCAGTACTTC.

The rearrangement links TRBV11-2 to TRBJ1-2, with TRBD1 matching over 9 bases. This CDR3 spans 16 amino acids. V trimming: 4 bases; J trimming: 7 bases; junction bases outside the gene matches: 13. CDR1 SGHAT and CDR2 FQNNGV come from the germline V gene. In DNA form, the CDR3 reads TGTGCCAGCAGCTCCTATATCGGGACAGGGACGAGTGGCTACACCTTC. This translates into CASSSYIGTGTSGYTF. Filled out from reference TRBV11-2 and TRBJ1-2, the complete variable domain reads EAGVAQSPRYKIIEKRQSVAFWCNPISGHATLYWYQQILGQGPKLLIQFQNNGVVDDSQLPKDRFSAERLKGVDSTLKIQPAKLEDSAVYLCASSSYIGTGTSGYTFGSGTRLTVV.

About this clone: The junction departs from germline at one end; a sequencing error may be responsible. This rearrangement joins TRBV7-7 to TRBJ2-3, with a tentative D call TRBD2 (5 bases). CDR1 and CDR2 from the germline V gene are SSHAT and FNYEAQ (reference sequence). The CDR3 contains 13 residues. Here the CDR3 reads CASSPSEADTQYF. DNA of the CDR3: TGTGCTAGCAGCCCCTCGGAGGCAGATACGCAGTATTTT.

This clone was seen only a few times. Other DNA sequences within the sample encode an identical CDR3. The chain carries TRBV29-1 and TRBJ1-1; no clear D. Trimming removed 4 bases at V and 3 bases at J, with 12 bases between. Germline assignment: CDR1 SQVTM and CDR2 ANQGSEA. The CDR3 contains 13 residues. This CDR3 is CSVAWVGYTEAFF. CDR3 nucleotide sequence: TGCAGCGTTGCTTGGGTAGGTTACACTGAAGCTTTCTTT.